This T cell receptor beta chain was documented in a study of blood T cells in healthy people across ages. Of note for this clonotype: The antigen is not known.

A sample-barcoded 5' primer and a J-beta primer mix were used in a second PCR of roughly 6 to 11 cycles. Through a template-switch adaptor with 12 random nucleotides, each cDNA molecule received a tag. TCRdb independently ran MiXCR on the 5' RACE reads; one entry per CDR3 protein. The data show about 1,800,000 distinct CDR3 sequences, about 30% seen once. Broader study findings: The authors considered diversity estimates from one million T cells to be underestimates. Roughly linear declines in TCR beta diversity per million T cells occurred with age. It was the long-lived donors that had more naive CD4+ cells and higher diversity than aged donors.

Germline V lookup: CDR1 MNHEY, CDR2 SVGAGI. V was pared by 2 bases and J by 10 bases, with 2 bases of the junction left unmatched. The CDR3 runs to 14 residues. The TCR was taken from a woman in her 30s in good health. The chain carries TRBV6-5 and TRBJ2-1, with 13 bases that match TRBD2. Sequenced input: blood. CDR3 in amino acids: CASSYGTSGAEQFF. The CDR3 DNA is TGTGCCAGCAGTTACGGGACTAGCGGGGCGGAGCAGTTCTTC.